Only a few counts were recorded for the clone carrying this T cell receptor (beta chain). At one end the junction does not follow the germline gene, possibly because of a read error. PCR was performed using 60 Vbeta and 13 Jbeta primers. This table comes from immunoSEQ multiplex PCR, and its TCRdb copy is limited to in-frame clones, with some not included. The table lists 110,000 or so clones, about 78% of them singletons, with approximately 5% in the top ten. The data are from a study of cytomegalovirus exposure and HLA in healthy donors. This TCR was recovered from a woman aged 30 to 39 in good health and CMV-seropositive. Material for sequencing was PBMCs.

The CDR3 DNA follows: TGTGCTAGCAGCTTAGGAACAGACAATGAGCAGTTCTTC. Translating gives CASSLGTDNEQFF. V gene TRBV7-7 combines with J gene TRBJ2-1, with D uncertain. The CDR3 is made up of 13 amino acids. Germline values: CDR1 SSHAT, CDR2 FNYEAQ (reference sequence).